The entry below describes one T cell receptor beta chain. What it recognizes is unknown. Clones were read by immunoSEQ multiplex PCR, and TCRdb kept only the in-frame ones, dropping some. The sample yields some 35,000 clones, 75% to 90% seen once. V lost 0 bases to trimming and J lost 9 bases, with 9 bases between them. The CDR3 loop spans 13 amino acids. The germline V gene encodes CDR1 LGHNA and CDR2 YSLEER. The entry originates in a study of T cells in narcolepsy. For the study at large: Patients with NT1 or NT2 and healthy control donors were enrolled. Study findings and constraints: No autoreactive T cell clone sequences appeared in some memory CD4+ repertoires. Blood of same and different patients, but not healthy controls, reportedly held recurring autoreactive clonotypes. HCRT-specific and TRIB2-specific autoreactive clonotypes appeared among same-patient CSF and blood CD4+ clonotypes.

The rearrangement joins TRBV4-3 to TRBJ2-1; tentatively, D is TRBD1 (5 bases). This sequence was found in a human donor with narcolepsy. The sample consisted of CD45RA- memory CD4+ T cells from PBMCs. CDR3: CASSQDPGFEQFF. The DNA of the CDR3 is TGCGCCAGCAGCCAAGATCCAGGGTTTGAGCAGTTCTTC.